The 25 T cell receptor beta chains below all came from one sample that was sequenced in a study of cytomegalovirus exposure and HLA in healthy donors. Only in-frame clones appear in the TCRdb table, and some are missing; sequencing was by immunoSEQ multiplex PCR. The repertoire holds fewer than 400,000 clones, with approximately 90% as singletons. Sequencing was done on a sample of PBMCs. The receptors originated from a woman between 18 and 30 years old in good health and CMV-seronegative.

V is TRBV2 and J is TRBJ2-1, with D perhaps matching TRBD2 (5 bases). This CDR3 is built from 13 residues. The germline V and J ends were trimmed by 4 bases and 3 bases, with 7 bases remaining between them. Germline V CDR1 and CDR2: SNHLY, FYNNEI. The CDR3 protein is CASSVGSYNEQFF. For the CDR3, the DNA is TGTGCCAGCAGTGTTGGGAGCTACAATGAGCAGTTCTTC.

The CDR3 nucleotides are TGTGCCAGCAGGTCGGGGGATAAGAACACTGAAGCTTTCTTT. Protein: CASRSGDKNTEAFF. The chain has TRBV2 and TRBJ1-1; perhaps TRBD1 as D (5 bases). Germline V gives CDR1 SNHLY, CDR2 FYNNEI. This CDR3 contains 14 residues. V lost 6 bases, J lost 1 base, and 12 bases lay in between. Full variable domain (missing parts from reference TRBV2 and TRBJ1-1): EPEVTQTPSHQVTQMGQEVILRCVPISNHLYFYWYRQILGQKVEFLVSFYNNEISEKSEIFDDQFSVERPDGSNFTLKIRSTKLEDSAMYFCASRSGDKNTEAFFGQGTRLTVV.

This clone was counted a few times. CDR3 region: CASSLEGLAGVADTQYF. The CDR3 nucleotides read TGTGCCAGCAGCTTAGAAGGACTAGCGGGAGTGGCAGATACGCAGTATTTT. V is TRBV7-6 and J is TRBJ2-3, with 13 bases that match TRBD2. In germline, CDR1 is SGHVS, CDR2 FNYEAQ. Trimming took 1 base from V and 4 from J; bases not matched to a gene: 5. The CDR3 contains 17 residues.

For this clone: Other DNA variants within this sample encode the same CDR3. The chain recombines TRBV7-9 with TRBJ2-7; 9 bases are shared with TRBD1. Germline V gives CDR1 SEHNR, CDR2 FQNEAQ (reference sequence). CDR3 length equals 14 residues. The V segment lost 0 bases and the J segment 3 bases; nucleotides outside the gene matches: 0. The CDR3 spells CASSLAGQGYEQYF. DNA for the CDR3: TGTGCCAGCAGCTTAGCGGGACAGGGCTACGAGCAGTACTTC. The whole variable domain, filled in from reference TRBV7-9 and TRBJ2-7, reads DTGVSQNPRHKITKRGQNVTFRCDPISEHNRLYWYRQTLGQGPEFLTYFQNEAQLEKSRLLSDRFSAERPKGSFSTLEIQRTEQGDSAMYLCASSLAGQGYEQYFGPGTRLTVT.

The J gene is TRBJ1-4, the V gene TRBV6-5, with 8 bases aligning to TRBD1. Germline CDR1 MNHEY, CDR2 SVGAGI. V was pared by 6 bases and J by 6 bases, with 6 bases of the junction left unmatched. CDR3 length: 14 residues. Here the CDR3 reads CASSSRGLDEKLFF. DNA for the CDR3: TGTGCCAGCAGCTCCAGGGGGCTTGATGAAAAACTGTTTTTT.

The CDR3 protein is CASRPLAGGRSGSTDTQYF. The CDR3 DNA is TGTGCCAGCAGGCCTCTAGCGGGAGGACGTAGCGGTAGCACAGATACGCAGTATTTT. The chain recombines TRBV5-6 with TRBJ2-3, with TRBD2 matching 11 bases. V lost 5 bases, J lost 0 bases, and 14 bases stayed unmatched. The CDR3 runs to 19 residues. CDR1 and CDR2 from the germline V gene are SGHDT and YYEEEE.

The table lists this clone with a few counts. The chain is built from TRBV19 and TRBJ1-1; 9 bases agree with TRBD1. Looked up from germline, CDR1 is LNHDA and CDR2 is SQIVND (reference sequence). This CDR3 comprises 14 residues. With 5 bases clipped from V and 6 bases from J, the junction kept 7 bases outside the gene matches. DNA for the CDR3: TGTGCCAGTAGTGTAACAGGGGGCATTTCTGAAGCTTTCTTT. As protein: CASSVTGGISEAFF.

The chain is built from TRBV19 and TRBJ2-5, with 9 bases fitting TRBD2. J gave up 3 bases and V 0 bases, and 2 bases lay outside the gene matches. The germline V gene has CDR1 LNHDA and CDR2 SQIVND (reference sequence). This CDR3 is built from 15 residues. The CDR3 is CASSIDEREEETQYF. The CDR3 DNA is TGTGCCAGTAGTATAGATGAGCGGGAGGAAGAGACCCAGTACTTC.

V and J are TRBV5-1 and TRBJ2-5, with D uncertain. Trimming left V 0 bases short and J 3 bases short, with 12 bases between. CDR1 is SGHRS, CDR2 YFSETQ, per germline. This CDR3 contains 15 residues. The DNA for the CDR3 is TGCGCCAGCAGCTTGGCTTTGGAGACCAAAGAGACCCAGTACTTC. Its translation: CASSLALETKETQYF.

This rearrangement joins TRBV4-3 to TRBJ2-6; 8 bases line up with TRBD1. The germline gives CDR1 LGHNA, CDR2 YSLEER. With 0 bases clipped from V and 0 bases from J, the junction kept 7 bases outside the gene matches. The CDR3 sequence is 19 residues long. CDR3 sequence reads: CASSQEGSGGASGANVLTF. The CDR3 bases are TGCGCCAGCAGCCAAGAAGGCTCAGGGGGCGCCTCTGGGGCCAACGTCCTGACTTTC.

V is TRBV4-1 and J is TRBJ1-5, with unresolved D. The CDR3 spans 12 residues. V gave up 0 bases and J gave up 10 bases, with 7 bases separating them. The germline CDR1 and CDR2 sequences are MGHRA and YSYEKL. CDR3 sequence: CASSQDAGPQHF. DNA of the CDR3: TGCGCCAGCAGCCAAGACGCAGGTCCCCAGCATTTT.

The chain uses TRBV15 and TRBJ1-1; the D is unclear. The CDR3 is 13 residues long. Per the germline V gene, CDR1 is LNHNV and CDR2 is YYDKDF (reference sequence). Between the trimmed V and J ends, which lost 4 bases and 1 base, there was a span of 7 bases. The CDR3 loop is CATSTRRNTEAFF. CDR3 nucleotides: TGTGCCACCAGCACACGGAGGAACACTGAAGCTTTCTTT.

The chain uses TRBV4-1 and TRBJ2-1; D is perhaps TRBD2 (5 bases). V dropped 0 bases and J dropped 4 bases, with 13 bases sitting between them. CDR3 length: 16 amino acids. CDR1 MGHRA and CDR2 YSYEKL come from the germline V gene. The CDR3 DNA reads TGCGCCAGCAGCCAAGATAACCAGCGGCGGTACAATGAGCAGTTCTTC. This codes for CASSQDNQRRYNEQFF.

This clone has more than one count but fewer than ten. The chain employs TRBV27 and TRBJ2-7, with 8 bases identical to TRBD2. The V segment lost 5 bases and the J segment 1 base; nucleotides outside the gene matches: 10. The CDR3 totals 16 residues. In germline, CDR1 is MNHEY, CDR2 SMNVEV (reference sequence). CDR3 amino acids: CASSLRTSRRSYEQYF. CDR3 DNA sequence: TGTGCCAGCAGTCTCCGGACTAGCAGGAGGTCCTACGAGCAGTACTTC.

This clone was counted a few times. The rearrangement links TRBV2 to TRBJ2-7; TRBD2 aligns across 14 bases. Losses at the gene ends were 4 bases for V and 11 bases for J; bases not matched to a gene: 7. Germline loops: CDR1 SNHLY, CDR2 FYNNEI. The CDR3 runs 14 residues. For the CDR3, the DNA is TGTGCCAGCAGTGTAGGGACTAGCGGGGGCCAAGAGTACTTC. This gives the protein CASSVGTSGGQEYF.

The J gene is TRBJ2-2, the V gene TRBV5-1, with 11 bases identical to TRBD2. Trimming cost V 0 bases and J 4 bases; bases outside gene matches: 5. The CDR3 loop spans 17 amino acids. CDR1 SGHRS and CDR2 YFSETQ come from the germline V gene. The CDR3 here is CASSLDTSGSGTGELFF. As DNA, the CDR3 is TGCGCCAGCAGCTTGGATACTAGCGGGAGTGGCACCGGGGAGCTGTTTTTT.

The chain is built from TRBV9 and TRBJ2-3; 10 bases match TRBD1. With 1 base clipped from V and 1 base from J, the junction kept 3 bases outside the gene matches. The CDR3 contains 16 residues. CDR1 SGDLS and CDR2 YYNGEE come from the germline V gene. The CDR3 bases are TGTGCCAGCAGCGTAAACGGACAGGGGGGCACAGATACGCAGTATTTT. It is translated as CASSVNGQGGTDTQYF.

The gene calls are TRBV5-4 and TRBJ2-5, with TRBD2 identical over 9 bases. CDR1 and CDR2 from the germline V gene are SGHNT and YYREEE (reference sequence). The CDR3 sequence is 15 residues long. J gave up 3 bases and V 4 bases, and 7 bases lay outside the gene matches. CDR3 DNA sequence: TGTGCCAGCAGCGAAAGGGGCGGGAGGGAAGAGACCCAGTACTTC. The encoded protein is CASSERGGREETQYF.

This chain links TRBV7-9 with TRBJ2-7, with 8 nucleotides matching TRBD2. Germline CDR1 is SEHNR and CDR2 is FQNEAQ (reference sequence). CDR3 size: 14 residues. The junction had 6 bases not matched to a gene; V was cut back by 4 bases and J by 4 bases. CDR3 sequence: CASSSSAGAYEQYF. In DNA, the CDR3 is TGTGCCAGCAGCTCTTCAGCGGGGGCATACGAGCAGTACTTC.

Only a few counts were recorded for this clone. The chain is built from TRBV5-8 and TRBJ2-1; D is perhaps TRBD1 (6 bases). The V gene lost 3 bases and the J gene lost 13 bases, with 20 bases spanning the gap. The CDR3 is 14 residues long. Germline-derived CDR1 and CDR2 are SGHTS and YDEGEE. CDR3 in amino acids: CASSYLTGTGLQFF. The CDR3 DNA sequence: TGTGCCAGCAGCTACCTAACAGGGACGGGTCTCCAGTTCTTC.

This chain uses TRBV9 with TRBJ2-1; D might be TRBD2 (5 bases). This CDR3 has 15 amino acids. Trimming pared 3 bases from V and 3 bases from J, leaving 13 bases between. Germline assignment: CDR1 SGDLS and CDR2 YYNGEE. The CDR3 loop reads CASSALGLNYNEQFF. CDR3 nucleotide sequence: TGTGCCAGCAGCGCGCTAGGACTTAACTACAATGAGCAGTTCTTC.

This chain connects TRBV29-1 to TRBJ2-7; maybe TRBD1 (5 bases). Trimming stripped 4 bases from V and 5 bases from J, with 18 bases between. Germline V gene sequence: CDR1 SQVTM, CDR2 ANQGSEA. CDR3 length: 14 residues. CDR3 region: CSVGLRARVHEQYF. DNA for the CDR3: TGCAGCGTTGGTCTGCGTGCCAGGGTGCACGAGCAGTACTTC.

The chain has TRBV4-3 and TRBJ2-1, with no clear D. In germline, CDR1 is LGHNA, CDR2 YSLEER. Trimming took 3 bases from V and 9 from J, leaving 12 bases between them. The CDR3 consists of 13 residues. CDR3 loop: CASSHQDISEQFF. CDR3 nucleotide sequence: TGCGCCAGCAGCCACCAAGATATCAGTGAGCAGTTCTTC.

The chain links TRBV5-1 to TRBJ2-2; 16 bases fit TRBD2. Per the germline V gene, CDR1 is SGHRS and CDR2 is YFSETQ. This CDR3 is 19 amino acids long. Trimming cost V 4 bases and J 0 bases; bases outside gene matches: 6. In DNA, the CDR3 is TGCGCCAGCAGCGGGGGACTAGCGGGAGGGTTCGCGAACACCGGGGAGCTGTTTTTT. Amino acids: CASSGGLAGGFANTGELFF.

V gene TRBV10-3 combines with J gene TRBJ2-3, with 12 positions matching TRBD2. This CDR3 has 15 residues. V lost 4 bases, J lost 5 bases, and 4 bases stayed unmatched. Germline-derived CDR1 and CDR2 are ENHRY and SYGVKD. The CDR3 bases are TGTGCCATCAGTGGACTAGCGGGAGAGGTAGATACGCAGTATTTT. The encoded protein is CAISGLAGEVDTQYF.